What follows are 24 T cell receptor beta chains derived from one specimen sequenced in a study of blood T cells in healthy people across ages. Next came a second PCR, run for about 7 to 12 cycles, which used a sample-barcoded 5' primer along with a J-beta primer mix. TCRdb re-analysed the 5' RACE reads in MiXCR, keeping a single row per CDR3 protein. The sample includes 800,000 to 950,000 distinct CDR3 sequences, around 29% of them seen just once. These same records also appear under a second study, on T cells of mothers and their children.

Material: blood. Receptors originate from a woman aged 40 to 50 in good health.

Comments on this clonotype: One base away lies a much larger clone, so this may be a sequencing read error. The rearrangement links TRBV20-1 to TRBJ2-6; TRBD2 matches at 9 bases. Germline CDR1 DFQATT, CDR2 SNEGSKA (reference sequence). The CDR3 runs to 16 residues. Germline trimming cut 6 bases from V and 0 bases from J; bases unmatched to any gene: 6. The CDR3 DNA follows: TGCAGTGCCGGAGCGGGGGGTGGCTCTGGGGCCAACGTCCTGACTTTC. The encoded protein is CSAGAGGGSGANVLTF.

The genes are TRBV29-1 and TRBJ1-1; 7 bases map to TRBD1. V shed 6 bases and J 1 base; nucleotides not matched to a gene: 5. Germline CDR1 and CDR2: SQVTM and ANQGSEA. CDR3 length: 13 amino acids. CDR3 sequence (DNA): TGCAGCGTAGGGGGACAGTCGAACACTGAAGCTTTCTTT. As protein: CSVGGQSNTEAFF.

The chain is built from TRBV6-5 and TRBJ2-7; no clear D. Trimming took off 11 bases at V and 0 bases at J, with 11 bases between the two ends. Germline values: CDR1 MNHEY, CDR2 SVGAGI. This CDR3 has 12 amino acids. CDR3 amino acids: CASLSSSYEQYF. CDR3 nucleotide sequence: TGTGCCTCTCTGTCTAGCTCCTACGAGCAGTACTTC.

This clonotype was detected ten times or more. The V gene is TRBV7-2, the J gene TRBJ2-1; TRBD2 might be the D (7 bases). CDR1 is SGHTA, CDR2 FQGNSA, per germline. Trimming removed 10 bases from V and 0 bases from J, with 19 bases in between. The CDR3 consists of 16 residues. CDR3 in amino acids: CATGGRGPSSYNEQFF. Here the CDR3 DNA reads TGTGCCACCGGGGGGCGGGGCCCCAGCTCCTACAATGAGCAGTTCTTC.

This clonotype was counted only a few times. This may stem from a read error, because a much larger clone lies one nucleotide away. J is TRBJ2-7 and V is TRBV11-1, with D perhaps assigned TRBD1 or TRBD2 (6 bases each). The CDR3 has 16 amino acids. Germline V CDR1 and CDR2: SGHAT, FQDESV (reference sequence). CDR3 sequence reads: CASSRRGGLAPYERYF. As DNA, the CDR3 is TGTGCCAGCAGCCGACGTGGGGGGCTAGCCCCCTACGAGCGGTACTTC. The full variable domain, with the rest looked up from reference TRBV11-1 and TRBJ2-7, is EAEVAQSPRYKITEKSQAVAFWCDPISGHATLYWYRQILGQGPELLVQFQDESVVDDSQLPKDRFSAERLKGVDSTLKIQPAELGDSAMYLCASSRRGGLAPYERYFGPGTRLTVT.

A few counts support this clonotype. The V and J genes are TRBV12-3 or TRBV12-4 and TRBJ2-7; tentative D call: TRBD1 (5 bases). This CDR3 region has 13 residues. Between the trimmed V and J ends, which lost 5 bases and 6 bases, there was a span of 14 bases. The CDR3 loop is CASSGQTPLEQYF. The DNA for the CDR3 is TGTGCCAGCAGTGGACAAACGCCCCTCGAGCAGTACTTC.

The chain recombines TRBV2 with TRBJ2-4; D may be TRBD2 (5 bases). The end of the DNA fits TRBJ2-7 better, so the J call may be wrong. The CDR3 runs 15 residues. Germline V gives CDR1 SNHLY, CDR2 FYNNEI. This chain's CDR3 is CASRALAVSSYEQYF. In DNA, the CDR3 is TGTGCCAGCAGGGCCCTAGCCGTATCCTCCTACGAGCAGTACTTC.

This clonotype has a handful of counts. CDR3 nucleotide sequence: TGTGCCAGCAGCCCGCGGACAGGGTGGGATCAGCCCCAGCATTTT. This codes for CASSPRTGWDQPQHF. V and J are TRBV7-2 and TRBJ1-5; the match to TRBD1 covers 8 bases. Germline trimming cut 5 bases from V and 5 bases from J; bases unmatched to any gene: 8. CDR1 is SGHTA, CDR2 FQGNSA, per germline. The CDR3 is 15 residues long.

The V call is TRBV2, the J call TRBJ1-5, with 8 bases matching TRBD1. The junction had 18 bases not matched to a gene; V was cut back by 8 bases and J by 9 bases. Looked up from germline, CDR1 is SNHLY and CDR2 is FYNNEI. The CDR3 has 16 residues. Here the CDR3 reads CASADRERPLTGPQHF. In nucleotides, the CDR3 is TGTGCCAGCGCGGACAGGGAACGGCCTCTCACGGGGCCCCAGCATTTT. Supplemented by reference TRBV2 and TRBJ1-5, the full variable domain reads EPEVTQTPSHQVTQMGQEVILRCVPISNHLYFYWYRQILGQKVEFLVSFYNNEISEKSEIFDDQFSVERPDGSNFTLKIRSTKLEDSAMYFCASADRERPLTGPQHFGDGTRLSIL.

This chain connects TRBV7-9 to TRBJ1-2, with TRBD1 matching 10 bases. After removal of 3 bases from V and 5 bases from J, the junction contained 9 bases not matched to a gene. The CDR3 has 16 amino acids. Germline assignment: CDR1 SEHNR and CDR2 FQNEAQ (reference sequence). Written as DNA, the CDR3 is TGTGCCAGCAGCTTGGCAGGGACAGGGGCTTTATATGGCTACACCTTC. Translating it yields CASSLAGTGALYGYTF. The full variable domain, its missing parts supplied by reference TRBV7-9 and TRBJ1-2, is DTGVSQNPRHKITKRGQNVTFRCDPISEHNRLYWYRQTLGQGPEFLTYFQNEAQLEKSRLLSDRFSAERPKGSFSTLEIQRTEQGDSAMYLCASSLAGTGALYGYTFGSGTRLTVV.

A remark on this clonotype: This could be a read error, since a much larger clone is one nucleotide away. This rearrangement joins TRBV10-3 to TRBJ2-5; either TRBD1 or TRBD2 may supply D (5 bases each). The DNA end favors TRBJ2-7, so the J call may be wrong. CDR3 length equals 15 residues. Germline assignment: CDR1 ENHRY and CDR2 SYGVKD. This CDR3 is CAVSEAGTTGAEQYF. In nucleotides, the CDR3 is TGTGCCGTCAGTGAGGCTGGGACGACGGGCGCCGAGCAGTACTTC.

This clonotype came up once. The chain uses TRBV28 and TRBJ1-2, with D maybe TRBD1 (5 bases). The germline CDR1 and CDR2 sequences are MDHEN and SYDVKM. The CDR3 is made up of 13 amino acids. Trimming left V 6 bases short and J 7 bases short, with 15 bases between. CDR3 residues: CASSPAGFSGYTF. In DNA form, the CDR3 reads TGTGCCAGCAGCCCCGCAGGGTTCAGTGGCTACACCTTC.

V usage is TRBV28 and J usage is TRBJ2-7; 7 positions match TRBD2. V shed 3 bases and J 2 bases; nucleotides not matched to a gene: 7. This CDR3 has 15 residues. Germline-derived CDR1 and CDR2 are MDHEN and SYDVKM. CDR3 nucleotides: TGTGCCAGCAGTTTGGGGCTAGCGGAGACCTACGAGCAGTACTTC. Protein: CASSLGLAETYEQYF.

The V gene is TRBV7-2, the J gene TRBJ1-6; 7 bases align to TRBD1. Germline CDR1 is SGHTA and CDR2 is FQGNSA. The length of the CDR3 is 15 residues. V lost 3 bases and J lost 9; bases outside the gene matches: 8. The CDR3 nucleotides read TGTGCCAGCAGCTTTGAACAGGGGACGAGTTCACCCCTCCACTTT. Translation: CASSFEQGTSSPLHF.

The genes are TRBV5-1 and TRBJ2-5; D ambiguous. CDR1 is SGHRS and CDR2 is YFSETQ in the germline V gene. The CDR3 runs 12 residues. The V end lost 3 bases, the J end lost 13 bases, and 16 bases lay between the germline ends. The CDR3 nucleotides are TGCGCCAGCAGCTCGGCGAGCTACGAGCGGTACTTC. It is translated as CASSSASYERYF.

This clonotype was observed many times. This CDR3 is CASSLLGGSSVQETQYF. Written as DNA, the CDR3 is TGTGCCAGCAGTTTATTAGGCGGATCCTCGGTCCAAGAGACCCAGTACTTC. V and J are TRBV28 and TRBJ2-5, with no clear D. V lost 1 base and J 1 base, leaving 16 bases between the germline ends. Germline lookup yields CDR1 MDHEN and CDR2 SYDVKM. The CDR3 sequence is 17 residues long.

The chain couples TRBV12-3 or TRBV12-4 to TRBJ1-1; D gene unclear. Deletions cut 3 bases from V and 4 bases from J, with 18 bases between. The CDR3 totals 16 residues. The CDR3 sequence is CASSFNSQLPGTEAFF. CDR3 bases: TGTGCCAGCAGTTTTAATTCTCAGTTACCTGGCACTGAAGCTTTCTTT.

The V and J genes are TRBV12-3 or TRBV12-4 and TRBJ2-3; possible D gene TRBD1, 6 bases. V lost 5 bases to trimming and J lost 4 bases, with 22 bases between them. This CDR3 is built from 17 residues. The CDR3 protein is CASSAAWRRGGSDTQYF. CDR3 in DNA: TGTGCCAGCAGTGCCGCTTGGAGAAGAGGGGGATCAGATACGCAGTATTTT.

This clonotype turned up a few times. The genes are TRBV20-1 and TRBJ2-5, with D perhaps matching TRBD1 or TRBD2 (5 bases each). Between the trimmed V and J ends, which lost 0 bases and 2 bases, there was a span of 10 bases. The CDR3 extends over 14 amino acids. Germline-derived CDR1 and CDR2 are DFQATT and SNEGSKA (reference sequence). Written as DNA, the CDR3 is TGCAGTGCTAGAGATGGGGGAATACAAGAGACCCAGTACTTC. This gives the protein CSARDGGIQETQYF.

This clonotype was counted at least ten times. V gene TRBV7-6 combines with J gene TRBJ2-5; 8 bases fit TRBD1. The junction had 0 bases not matched to a gene; V was cut back by 5 bases and J by 4 bases. The CDR3 is made up of 12 amino acids. Germline V gene data show CDR1 as SGHVS and CDR2 as FNYEAQ. The CDR3 DNA is TGTGCCAGCAGCGACAGGGGAGAGACCCAGTACTTC. Translating it yields CASSDRGETQYF.

This clonotype was seen at least ten times. The chain couples TRBV4-2 to TRBJ2-7; D is possibly TRBD1 or TRBD2 (7 bases each). The V end lost 4 bases, the J end lost 6 bases, and 13 bases lay between the germline ends. CDR1 and CDR2 from the germline V gene are LGHNA and YNFKEQ. The CDR3 spans 13 residues. The chain's CDR3 is CASSRDREGEQYF. The CDR3 nucleotides read TGTGCCAGCAGCCGCGACAGGGAGGGCGAGCAGTACTTC.

The chain employs TRBV28 and TRBJ1-1; TRBD1 agrees at 8 bases. The CDR3 consists of 16 residues. The J segment lost 0 bases and the V segment lost 10 bases, leaving 13 bases of the junction unmatched. CDR1 and CDR2 (germline): MDHEN, SYDVKM. The CDR3 here is CATQFFGQGVNTEAFF. As DNA, the CDR3 is TGTGCCACCCAGTTTTTTGGACAGGGAGTGAACACTGAAGCTTTCTTT.

As for this clonotype: This clone may be a read error of a much larger clone one base away. The chain combines TRBV9 with TRBJ1-6, with TRBD1 matching over 12 bases. The CDR3 is made up of 15 amino acids. J lost 9 bases, V lost 3 bases, and 4 bases had no gene match. Germline V gives CDR1 SGDLS, CDR2 YYNGEE. The CDR3 loop reads CASSAGTGGSSPLHF. For the CDR3, the DNA is TGTGCCAGCAGCGCAGGGACAGGGGGCAGTTCACCCCTCCACTTT.

This clonotype was seen only a few times. Possible read error: a much larger clone is one base away. V and J are TRBV20-1 and TRBJ1-6, with 8 bases fitting TRBD1. From germline, CDR1 is DFQATT and CDR2 SNEGSKA (reference sequence). The CDR3 loop spans 16 amino acids. In DNA, the CDR3 is TGCAGTGCTAGAGATAATGGCAGGGGGCGCGATTCACCCCCCCACTTT. It yields the protein CSARDNGRGRDSPPHF.